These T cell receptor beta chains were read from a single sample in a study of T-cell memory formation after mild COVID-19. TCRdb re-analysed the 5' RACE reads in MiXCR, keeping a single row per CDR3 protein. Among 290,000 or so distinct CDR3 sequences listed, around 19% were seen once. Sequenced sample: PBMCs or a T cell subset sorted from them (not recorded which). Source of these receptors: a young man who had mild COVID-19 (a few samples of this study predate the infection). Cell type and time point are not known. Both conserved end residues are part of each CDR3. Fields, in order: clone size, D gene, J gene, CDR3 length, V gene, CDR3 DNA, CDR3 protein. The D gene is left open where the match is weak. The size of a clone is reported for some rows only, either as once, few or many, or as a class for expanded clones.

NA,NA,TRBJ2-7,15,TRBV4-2,TGTGCCAGCAGCCAAGATTACAGGAGCTCCTACGAGCAGTACTTC,CASSQDYRSSYEQYF
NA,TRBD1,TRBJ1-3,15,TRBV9,TGTGCCAGCAGCGCCCGGACAGGGGACGGAAACACCATATATTTT,CASSARTGDGNTIYF
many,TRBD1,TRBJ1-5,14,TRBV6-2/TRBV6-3,TGTGCCAGCAGTCCCACAGGGGGCAATCAGCCCCAGCATTTT,CASSPTGGNQPQHF
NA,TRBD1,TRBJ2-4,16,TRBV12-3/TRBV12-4,TGTGCCAGCAGTCCAGGGGACAGGGGAAGCAAAAACATTCAGTACTTC,CASSPGDRGSKNIQYF
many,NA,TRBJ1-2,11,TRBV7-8,TGTGCCAGCAGCTTTGGGTCAGGCTACACCTTC,CASSFGSGYTF
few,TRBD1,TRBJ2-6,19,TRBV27,TGTGCCAGCAGTCCACGGGGACAGGGGGCAACCTCTGGGGCCAACGTCCTGACTTTC,CASSPRGQGATSGANVLTF
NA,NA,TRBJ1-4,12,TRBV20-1,TGCAGTGCTATTGCAACTAATGAAAAACTGTTTTTT,CSAIATNEKLFF
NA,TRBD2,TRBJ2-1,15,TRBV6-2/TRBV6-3,TGTGCCAGCAGCTCCCTAGCGGGGGGTTTTGTTGAGCAGTTCTTC,CASSSLAGGFVEQFF
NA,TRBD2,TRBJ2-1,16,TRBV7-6,TGTGCCAGCAGCCACCGGCGGGGGGTCGACTACAATGAGCAGTTCTTC,CASSHRRGVDYNEQFF
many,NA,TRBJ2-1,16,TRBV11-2,TGTGCCAGCAGCTTTGTGCGGTCTTCAAAGCACAATGAGCAGTTCTTC,CASSFVRSSKHNEQFF
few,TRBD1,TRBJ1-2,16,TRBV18,TGTGCCAGCTCCCGGCAGAGTGGACAGGGACGTGATGGCTACACCTTC,CASSRQSGQGRDGYTF
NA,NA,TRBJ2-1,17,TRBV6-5,TGTGCCAGCAGTTACACCCTATTTCCTCAGCGCCCCAATGAGCAGTTCTTC,CASSYTLFPQRPNEQFF
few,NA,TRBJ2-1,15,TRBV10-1,TGCGCCAGCAGTGAAGGGACGGGGGCCTACAATGAGCAGTTCTTC,CASSEGTGAYNEQFF
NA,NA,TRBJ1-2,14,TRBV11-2,TGTGCCAGCAGCCCCGGGGCGTTCAACTATGGCTACACCTTC,CASSPGAFNYGYTF
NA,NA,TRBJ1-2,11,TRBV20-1,TGCAGTGCCAACCTGGGGAGGCGCTACACCTTC,CSANLGRRYTF
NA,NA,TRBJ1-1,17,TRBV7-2,TGTGCCAGCAGCTTAGTTCCGGGGCGCCGAACGAACACTGAAGCTTTCTTT,CASSLVPGRRTNTEAFF
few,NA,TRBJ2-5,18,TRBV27,TGTGCCAGCAGTTTATCCCTCCCGGGACCTAAACGTTTTGAGACCCAGTACTTC,CASSLSLPGPKRFETQYF
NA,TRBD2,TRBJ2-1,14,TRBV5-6,TGTGCCAGCAGCTTGGGACTAGCGGCCAATGAGCAGTTCTTC,CASSLGLAANEQFF
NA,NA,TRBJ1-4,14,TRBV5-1,TGCGCCAGCAGCCCCTGGATAGGGAGCGAAAAACTGTTTTTT,CASSPWIGSEKLFF
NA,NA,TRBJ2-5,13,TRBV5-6,TGTGCCAGCGCCCCGGACAGTCAAGAGACCCAGTACTTC,CASAPDSQETQYF
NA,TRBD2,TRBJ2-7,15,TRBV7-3,TGTGCCAGCAGCTTAGGCCTAGCGGGGGATTACGAGCAGTACTTC,CASSLGLAGDYEQYF
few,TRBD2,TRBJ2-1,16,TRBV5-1,TGCGCCAGCAGCTTCTTGGGACTACCAAATGAGCATGAGCAGTTCTTC,CASSFLGLPNEHEQFF
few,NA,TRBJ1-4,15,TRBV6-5,TGTGCCAGCAGCTCAGACACTGCAACTAATGAAAAACTGTTTTTT,CASSSDTATNEKLFF
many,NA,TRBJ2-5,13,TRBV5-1,TGCGCCAGCAGTCCCGGGGCGACGGAGACCCAGTACTTC,CASSPGATETQYF
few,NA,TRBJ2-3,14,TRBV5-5,TGTGCCAGCAGTCCGCGGGGCAACACAGATACGCAGTATTTT,CASSPRGNTDTQYF
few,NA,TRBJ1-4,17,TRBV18,TGTGCCAGCTCGCGAATCGGGGGCGCGAGCACTAATGAAAAACTGTTTTTT,CASSRIGGASTNEKLFF
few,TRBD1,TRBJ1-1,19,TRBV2,TGTGCCAGCAGTGACCCCCTCGGACAGGTTCGAGGGATGAACACTGAAGCTTTCTTT,CASSDPLGQVRGMNTEAFF
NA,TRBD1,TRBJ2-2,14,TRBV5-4,TGTGCCAGCAGCCTCCGGGACAGCCACCGGGAGCTGTTTTTT,CASSLRDSHRELFF
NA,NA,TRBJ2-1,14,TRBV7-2,TGTGCCAGCAGCCCAACTCAGGGGAGGAATGAGCAGTTCTTC,CASSPTQGRNEQFF
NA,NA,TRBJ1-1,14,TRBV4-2,TGTGCCAGCACCGCCGGGCCGTTGGGCACTGAAGCTTTCTTT,CASTAGPLGTEAFF
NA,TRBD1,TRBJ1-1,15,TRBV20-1,TGCAGTGCTCCTCCCGGGACAGGGTTGGTAGCTGAAGCTTTCTTT,CSAPPGTGLVAEAFF
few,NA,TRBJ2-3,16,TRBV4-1,TGCGCCAGCAGCCAAGATGTATCTGAGGGGCCAGATACGCAGTATTTT,CASSQDVSEGPDTQYF
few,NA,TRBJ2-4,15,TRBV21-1,TGTGCCAGCAGGGGACAGGGACCAGCCAAAAACATTCAGTACTTC,CASRGQGPAKNIQYF
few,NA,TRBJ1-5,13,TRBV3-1,TGTGCCAGCAGCCTTGTAGGGGAACAGCCCCAGCATTTT,CASSLVGEQPQHF
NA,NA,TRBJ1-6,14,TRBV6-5,TGTGCCAGCAGCCCCTCCTGGAATAATTCACCCCTCCACTTT,CASSPSWNNSPLHF
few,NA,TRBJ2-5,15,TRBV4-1,TGCGCCAGCAGCCAAGACCGGGGGGCTGAAGAGACCCAGTACTTC,CASSQDRGAEETQYF
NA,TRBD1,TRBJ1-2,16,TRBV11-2,TGTGCCAGCAGCCTGACCTCCGGGACAGATAACTATGGCTACACCTTC,CASSLTSGTDNYGYTF